This T cell receptor (beta chain) emerged from a study of OX40 agonist ivuxolimab in advanced cancers. V dropped 8 bases and J dropped 5 bases, with 9 bases sitting between them. The CDR3 length is 11 residues. Germline CDR1 SNHLY, CDR2 FYNNEI. The assay was immunoSEQ multiplex PCR, and TCRdb's table has in-frame clones only and misses some. The sample records fewer than 95,000 clones, 70% to 90% being singletons. In this sample, this clone turned up a few times. Autoimmune disease history or systemic immunosuppression led to patient exclusion. The TCR was taken from an adult with an advanced solid tumor such as melanoma, head and neck, liver or kidney cancer. Material: CD4+ or CD8+ T cells sorted from blood, obtained in a trial of the OX40 agonist ivuxolimab. The J gene is TRBJ1-1, the V gene TRBV2; D uncertain. The CDR3 DNA reads as TGTGCCAGCCGAGGGAGGACTGAAGCTTTCTTT. Its protein product is CASRGRTEAFF.